This is a list of T cell receptor beta chains from one sample in a study of regulatory T cells in long-lasting Graves disease. Using its own MiXCR run on the multiplex PCR reads, TCRdb lists one record per CDR3 protein. Of around 460,000 distinct CDR3 sequences detected, roughly a fifth appear once; the ten largest clones hold roughly 6.9%. Material: peripheral blood mononuclear cells (PBMCs), obtained when the disease was refractory, from a patient treated with antithyroid drugs. The receptors here all came from a female donor with Graves disease. Each CDR3 is given with its conserved first and last residue. Fields, in order: V gene, clone size, D gene, J gene, CDR3 protein, CDR3 DNA. D genes are given only for firm matches. Not every row has a clone size; where given, it reads once, few, many or a size class.

TRBV20-1	many	NA	TRBJ1-1	CSAIWVAALNTEAFF	TGCAGTGCTATCTGGGTGGCAGCCTTGAACACTGAAGCTTTCTTT
TRBV3-1	few	NA	TRBJ1-1	CASSQGTLVTEAFF	TGTGCCAGCAGCCAAGGGACATTGGTCACTGAAGCTTTCTTT
TRBV6-5	many	NA	TRBJ1-4	CASSYSRTGTRPQDNEKLFF	TGTGCCAGCAGTTACTCGCGAACCGGGACACGACCCCAGGATAATGAAAAACTGTTTTTT
TRBV6-5	few	NA	TRBJ1-1	CASSYLETMNTEAFF	TGTGCCAGCAGTTACTTGGAAACCATGAACACTGAAGCTTTCTTT
TRBV10-3	NA	NA	TRBJ2-1	CAISESPAGSYNEQFF	TGTGCCATCAGTGAGTCGCCGGCAGGGTCCTACAATGAGCAGTTCTTC
TRBV20-1	NA	NA	TRBJ2-2	CSARDRDHNTGELFF	TGCAGTGCTAGGGACCGCGACCACAACACCGGGGAGCTGTTTTTT
TRBV3-1	few	NA	TRBJ1-5	CASSQEGSGADQPQHF	TGTGCCAGCAGCCAAGAAGGGTCAGGGGCCGATCAGCCCCAGCATTTT
TRBV28	NA	TRBD2	TRBJ2-1	CASSYGPGLADYNEQFF	TGTGCCAGCAGTTACGGACCGGGACTAGCGGACTACAATGAGCAGTTCTTC
TRBV24-1	few	TRBD1	TRBJ1-5	CATSGGQGGQPQHF	TGTGCCACCAGTGGAGGACAGGGAGGTCAGCCCCAGCATTTT
TRBV7-9	NA	NA	TRBJ1-1	CASSVPGQMNTEAFF	TGTGCCAGCAGCGTACCGGGACAAATGAACACTGAAGCTTTCTTT
TRBV19	NA	NA	TRBJ1-5	CASSIAGLRQPQHF	TGTGCCAGTAGTATCGCAGGGTTGCGGCAGCCCCAGCATTTT
TRBV20-1	many	TRBD2	TRBJ2-4	CSAELSAGGGIQYF	TGCAGTGCTGAATTGTCGGCGGGGGGGGGCATTCAGTACTTC
TRBV7-2	few	TRBD1	TRBJ2-7	CASSATGQPFYEQYF	TGTGCCAGCAGCGCCACGGGACAGCCTTTCTACGAGCAGTACTTC
TRBV27	NA	NA	TRBJ1-4	CASGRVGNEKLFF	TGTGCCAGCGGAAGGGTGGGTAATGAAAAACTGTTTTTT
TRBV28	few	NA	TRBJ1-5	CASSFPRRGNQPQHF	TGTGCCAGCAGTTTCCCCCGGCGGGGCAATCAGCCCCAGCATTTT
TRBV5-5	NA	TRBD1	TRBJ1-6	CASSFSDRGLNSPLHF	TGTGCCAGCAGCTTTTCGGACAGGGGGCTTAATTCACCCCTCCACTTT
TRBV5-1	few	NA	TRBJ2-3	CASSLESKADTQYF	TGCGCCAGCAGCTTGGAGTCCAAGGCAGATACGCAGTATTTT
TRBV9	NA	NA	TRBJ1-6	CASSVNPDSPLHF	TGTGCCAGCAGCGTAAATCCGGATTCACCCCTCCACTTT
TRBV7-8	many	TRBD1	TRBJ2-2	CASSLKGGASTGELFF	TGTGCCAGCAGCTTAAAAGGGGGCGCGTCCACCGGGGAGCTGTTTTTT
TRBV29-1	NA	NA	TRBJ1-2	CSVYREGGYTF	TGCAGCGTCTACAGGGAGGGTGGCTACACCTTC
TRBV6-5	few	NA	TRBJ2-7	CASSYFFGRDSIYEQYF	TGTGCCAGCAGTTACTTTTTTGGTCGAGACAGCATCTACGAGCAGTACTTC
TRBV6-1	few	TRBD2	TRBJ2-3	CASSEGGNTQYF	TGTGCCAGCAGTGAGGGGGGGAATACGCAGTATTTT
TRBV29-1	NA	NA	TRBJ2-7	CSVGAPSSYEQYF	TGCAGCGTTGGGGCCCCGAGCTCCTACGAGCAGTACTTC
TRBV6-1	few	NA	TRBJ2-7	CASSDRAGAYEQYF	TGTGCCAGCAGTGACCGGGCCGGCGCCTACGAGCAGTACTTC
TRBV15	many	NA	TRBJ1-1	CATSRDGGELGITEAFF	TGTGCCACCAGCAGAGACGGGGGGGAGCTTGGTATCACTGAAGCTTTCTTT
TRBV5-1	NA	NA	TRBJ2-3	CASSPRPSTDTQYF	TGCGCCAGCAGCCCACGCCCGAGCACAGATACGCAGTATTTT
TRBV12-3/TRBV12-4	NA	TRBD2	TRBJ2-3	CASRASGSWTDTQYF	TGTGCCAGCAGAGCTAGCGGGAGTTGGACAGATACGCAGTATTTT
TRBV4-1	NA	TRBD1	TRBJ1-6	CASSSRQGVNSPLHF	TGCGCCAGCAGCTCCCGACAGGGTGTGAATTCACCCCTCCACTTT
TRBV7-3	NA	TRBD1	TRBJ2-4	CASSLSGTGGFGKNIQYF	TGTGCCAGCAGCTTAAGTGGGACAGGGGGCTTTGGTAAAAACATTCAGTACTTC
TRBV6-5	many	TRBD1	TRBJ1-2	CASSYSITGGIYGYTF	TGTGCCAGCAGTTACTCGATAACAGGGGGCATCTATGGCTACACCTTC
TRBV20-1	many	NA	TRBJ2-7	CSAITLHSYEQYF	TGCAGTGCTATTACCCTCCACTCCTACGAGCAGTACTTC
TRBV28	many	TRBD2	TRBJ2-2	CASLSGGTTGELFF	TGTGCCAGCCTAAGCGGGGGGACTACCGGGGAGCTGTTTTTT